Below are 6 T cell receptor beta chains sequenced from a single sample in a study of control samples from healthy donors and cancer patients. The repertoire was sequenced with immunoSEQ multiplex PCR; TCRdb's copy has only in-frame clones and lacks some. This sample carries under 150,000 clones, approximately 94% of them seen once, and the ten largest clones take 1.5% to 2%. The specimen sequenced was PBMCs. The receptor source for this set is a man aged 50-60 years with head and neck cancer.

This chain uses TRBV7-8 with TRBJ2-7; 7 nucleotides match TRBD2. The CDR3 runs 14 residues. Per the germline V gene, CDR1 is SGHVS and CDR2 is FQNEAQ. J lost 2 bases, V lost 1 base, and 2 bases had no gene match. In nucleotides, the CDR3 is TGTGCCAGCAGCTTAGGGGAGGGGCCCTACGAGCAGTACTTC. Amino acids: CASSLGEGPYEQYF.

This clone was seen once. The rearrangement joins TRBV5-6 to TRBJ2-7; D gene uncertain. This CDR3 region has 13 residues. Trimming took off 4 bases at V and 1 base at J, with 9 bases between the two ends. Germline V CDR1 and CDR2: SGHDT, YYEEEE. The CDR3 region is CASSPGFSYEQYF. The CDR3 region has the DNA TGTGCCAGCAGCCCTGGGTTTTCCTACGAGCAGTACTTC.

CDR3 region: CASSSQGALQETQYF. The CDR3 DNA sequence: TGCGCCAGCAGCTCACAGGGGGCCCTCCAAGAGACCCAGTACTTC. The chain is built from TRBV5-1 and TRBJ2-5; TRBD1 matches 9 bases. CDR3 length: 15 amino acids. Germline CDR1 is SGHRS and CDR2 is YFSETQ. Trimming at V came to 3 bases and at J to 1 base, leaving 4 bases not matched to a gene.

Here the CDR3 reads CASSSQRLAGGHGDEQFF. CDR3 coding DNA: TGTGCCAGCAGCTCCCAGAGACTAGCGGGGGGCCATGGGGATGAGCAGTTCTTC. V gene TRBV7-9 combines with J gene TRBJ2-1, with 13 bases fitting TRBD2. Germline-derived CDR1 and CDR2 are SEHNR and FQNEAQ (reference sequence). CDR3 length equals 18 residues. J was trimmed by 8 bases and V by 4 bases; bases with no gene match: 14. Supplemented by reference TRBV7-9 and TRBJ2-1, the full variable domain reads DTGVSQNPRHKITKRGQNVTFRCDPISEHNRLYWYRQTLGQGPEFLTYFQNEAQLEKSRLLSDRFSAERPKGSFSTLEIQRTEQGDSAMYLCASSSQRLAGGHGDEQFFGPGTRLTVL.

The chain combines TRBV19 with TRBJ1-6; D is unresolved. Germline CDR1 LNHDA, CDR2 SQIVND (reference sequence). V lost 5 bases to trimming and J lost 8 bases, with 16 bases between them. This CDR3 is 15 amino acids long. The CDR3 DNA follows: TGTGCCAGTAGTCTAAGTGGCGTAGGGCATTCACCCCTCCACTTT. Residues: CASSLSGVGHSPLHF.

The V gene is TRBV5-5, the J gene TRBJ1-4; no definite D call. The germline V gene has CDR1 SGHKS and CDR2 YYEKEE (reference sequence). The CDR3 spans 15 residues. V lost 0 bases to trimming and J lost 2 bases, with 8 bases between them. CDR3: CASSLESGTNEKLFF. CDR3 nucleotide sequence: TGTGCCAGCAGCTTGGAATCTGGGACTAATGAAAAACTGTTTTTT.